A selection of T cell receptor beta chains follows, all from one sample in a study of T-cell memory formation after mild COVID-19. TCRdb re-analysed the 5' RACE reads in MiXCR, keeping a single row per CDR3 protein. The sample lists some 120,000 distinct CDR3 sequences; approximately 15% were seen once. Sample: PBMCs or a T cell subset sorted from them (not recorded which). The receptor source for this set is a man aged 18 to 30 who had mild COVID-19 (a few samples of this study predate the infection). Cell type and time point are not known. Each CDR3 is given with its conserved first and last residue. A D gene is named only where the DNA matches it firmly. Size is omitted from some rows. Given values are once, few, many or a class for expanded clones.

j_call: TRBJ2-5
v_call: TRBV5-1
clone_size: few
d_call: -
cdr3_aa: CASSLGAGPQETQYF
cdr3_nt: TGCGCCAGCAGCTTGGGAGCAGGCCCGCAAGAGACCCAGTACTTC

j_call: TRBJ2-2
v_call: TRBV5-1
clone_size: -
d_call: -
cdr3_aa: CASSPISVVTGELFF
cdr3_nt: TGCGCCAGCAGCCCTATCTCGGTCGTCACCGGGGAGCTGTTTTTT

j_call: TRBJ1-2
v_call: TRBV28
clone_size: -
d_call: TRBD1
cdr3_aa: CASSLGQAWGYTF
cdr3_nt: TGTGCCAGCAGTTTGGGACAGGCCTGGGGCTACACCTTC

j_call: TRBJ1-1
v_call: TRBV6-1
clone_size: few
d_call: -
cdr3_aa: CASSEDADGEAFF
cdr3_nt: TGTGCCAGCAGTGAAGATGCGGACGGTGAAGCTTTCTTT

j_call: TRBJ2-2
v_call: TRBV7-3
clone_size: -
d_call: -
cdr3_aa: CASSPGISGELFF
cdr3_nt: TGTGCCAGCAGCCCCGGAATCTCCGGGGAGCTGTTTTTT

j_call: TRBJ1-3
v_call: TRBV4-1
clone_size: few
d_call: TRBD1
cdr3_aa: CASSQRYRGTSGNTIYF
cdr3_nt: TGCGCCAGCAGCCAGCGTTACAGGGGGACCTCTGGAAACACCATATATTTT

j_call: TRBJ2-1
v_call: TRBV5-1
clone_size: few
d_call: TRBD1
cdr3_aa: CASSPFQGANNEQFF
cdr3_nt: TGCGCCAGCAGTCCTTTTCAGGGGGCAAATAATGAGCAGTTCTTC

j_call: TRBJ2-5
v_call: TRBV11-2
clone_size: -
d_call: -
cdr3_aa: CASSLRGTQYF
cdr3_nt: TGTGCCAGCAGCTTAAGGGGAACCCAGTACTTC

j_call: TRBJ1-6
v_call: TRBV6-5
clone_size: few
d_call: -
cdr3_aa: CASSYGGSSPLHF
cdr3_nt: TGTGCCAGCAGTTACGGGGGGAGCTCACCCCTCCACTTT

j_call: TRBJ1-5
v_call: TRBV11-2
clone_size: -
d_call: -
cdr3_aa: CASSLGRGGHGQPQHF
cdr3_nt: TGTGCCAGCAGCTTAGGCAGGGGAGGACACGGTCAGCCCCAGCATTTT

j_call: TRBJ2-1
v_call: TRBV29-1
clone_size: -
d_call: -
cdr3_aa: CSLARGNEQFF
cdr3_nt: TGCAGCCTGGCTCGGGGAAATGAGCAGTTCTTC

j_call: TRBJ2-5
v_call: TRBV5-1
clone_size: many
d_call: -
cdr3_aa: CASGSLGGAGETQYF
cdr3_nt: TGCGCCAGCGGATCCCTGGGGGGGGCCGGGGAGACCCAGTACTTC

j_call: TRBJ2-3
v_call: TRBV7-9
clone_size: -
d_call: -
cdr3_aa: CASSFRQGADTQYF
cdr3_nt: TGTGCCAGCAGCTTCCGGCAGGGCGCAGATACGCAGTATTTT

j_call: TRBJ1-3
v_call: TRBV28
clone_size: -
d_call: -
cdr3_aa: CASSLGVKGNTIYF
cdr3_nt: TGTGCCAGCAGTTTGGGCGTGAAAGGAAACACCATATATTTT

j_call: TRBJ1-3
v_call: TRBV5-5
clone_size: -
d_call: TRBD1
cdr3_aa: CASSSRRQGSSGNTIYF
cdr3_nt: TGTGCCAGCAGCTCGAGGAGACAGGGTAGCTCTGGAAACACCATATATTTT

j_call: TRBJ2-1
v_call: TRBV7-3
clone_size: few
d_call: -
cdr3_aa: CASSLQGNGNNEQFF
cdr3_nt: TGTGCCAGCAGCTTACAGGGGAACGGTAATAATGAGCAGTTCTTC

j_call: TRBJ1-2
v_call: TRBV7-2
clone_size: few
d_call: TRBD1
cdr3_aa: CASSPNRGYSYGYTF
cdr3_nt: TGTGCCAGCAGCCCAAACAGGGGTTATAGCTATGGCTACACCTTC

j_call: TRBJ2-5
v_call: TRBV5-1
clone_size: -
d_call: -
cdr3_aa: CASSMIRAETQYF
cdr3_nt: TGCGCCAGCAGCATGATTCGAGCGGAGACCCAGTACTTC

j_call: TRBJ2-5
v_call: TRBV15
clone_size: -
d_call: TRBD2
cdr3_aa: CATSRDRGEETQYF
cdr3_nt: TGTGCCACCAGCAGAGATCGGGGGGAAGAGACCCAGTACTTC

j_call: TRBJ2-2
v_call: TRBV5-1
clone_size: -
d_call: -
cdr3_aa: CASSPDGTGELFF
cdr3_nt: TGCGCCAGCAGCCCGGACGGGACCGGGGAGCTGTTTTTT

j_call: TRBJ2-3
v_call: TRBV29-1
clone_size: few
d_call: -
cdr3_aa: CSVELGPTPDTQYF
cdr3_nt: TGCAGCGTTGAACTGGGTCCCACCCCAGATACGCAGTATTTT

j_call: TRBJ2-5
v_call: TRBV5-1
clone_size: -
d_call: TRBD2
cdr3_aa: CASSLRGLAGARGTQYF
cdr3_nt: TGCGCCAGCAGCTTACGGGGACTAGCGGGGGCCAGAGGGACCCAGTACTTC

j_call: TRBJ2-2
v_call: TRBV7-6
clone_size: -
d_call: TRBD1
cdr3_aa: CASSATGGRGGELFF
cdr3_nt: TGTGCCAGCAGCGCCACAGGGGGCCGTGGCGGGGAGCTGTTTTTT

j_call: TRBJ2-3
v_call: TRBV7-3
clone_size: -
d_call: TRBD2
cdr3_aa: CASSGGSGGLTDTQYF
cdr3_nt: TGTGCCAGTAGCGGGGGTTCGGGAGGACTCACAGATACGCAGTATTTT

j_call: TRBJ1-5
v_call: TRBV20-1
clone_size: many
d_call: -
cdr3_aa: CSAPRGAGNQPQHF
cdr3_nt: TGCAGTGCTCCTCGGGGCGCGGGCAATCAGCCCCAGCATTTT

j_call: TRBJ2-3
v_call: TRBV5-1
clone_size: few
d_call: TRBD2
cdr3_aa: CASRETSGGTDTQYF
cdr3_nt: TGCGCCAGCCGAGAGACTAGCGGGGGCACAGATACGCAGTATTTT

j_call: TRBJ2-3
v_call: TRBV5-1
clone_size: -
d_call: -
cdr3_aa: CASSKTSTDTQYF
cdr3_nt: TGCGCCAGCAGCAAGACTAGCACAGATACGCAGTATTTT

j_call: TRBJ1-3
v_call: TRBV5-1
clone_size: -
d_call: -
cdr3_aa: CASSPEGSSGNTIYF
cdr3_nt: TGCGCCAGCAGCCCCGAGGGGAGCTCTGGAAACACCATATATTTT

j_call: TRBJ2-3
v_call: TRBV7-3
clone_size: -
d_call: -
cdr3_aa: CASSLQSGADTQYF
cdr3_nt: TGTGCCAGCAGCCTCCAGTCCGGCGCAGATACGCAGTATTTT

j_call: TRBJ1-4
v_call: TRBV5-5
clone_size: -
d_call: TRBD1
cdr3_aa: CASSLYQGGSKLFF
cdr3_nt: TGTGCCAGCAGCCTCTACCAGGGGGGCAGCAAACTGTTTTTT

j_call: TRBJ2-5
v_call: TRBV5-1
clone_size: -
d_call: TRBD2
cdr3_aa: CASSPGTSHETQYF
cdr3_nt: TGCGCCAGCAGCCCCGGGACTAGCCATGAGACCCAGTACTTC

j_call: TRBJ2-3
v_call: TRBV6-5
clone_size: many
d_call: TRBD2
cdr3_aa: CASSRTLAGGADTQYF
cdr3_nt: TGTGCCAGCAGCCGGACCCTAGCGGGGGGCGCAGATACGCAGTATTTT

j_call: TRBJ2-7
v_call: TRBV10-1
clone_size: -
d_call: -
cdr3_aa: CASSDPGETYEQYF
cdr3_nt: TGCGCCAGCAGTGATCCGGGGGAAACGTACGAGCAGTACTTC

j_call: TRBJ2-1
v_call: TRBV25-1
clone_size: many
d_call: TRBD1
cdr3_aa: CASSARDRQFF
cdr3_nt: TGTGCCAGCAGTGCCCGGGACAGGCAGTTCTTC

j_call: TRBJ2-1
v_call: TRBV6-5
clone_size: -
d_call: -
cdr3_aa: CASNVDRVASERGYNEQFF
cdr3_nt: TGTGCCAGCAATGTAGACAGGGTGGCGTCCGAGCGGGGTTACAATGAGCAGTTCTTC

j_call: TRBJ1-1
v_call: TRBV12-3/TRBV12-4
clone_size: -
d_call: TRBD1
cdr3_aa: CASSRYRGGTEAFF
cdr3_nt: TGTGCCAGCAGTAGATACAGGGGAGGTACTGAAGCTTTCTTT

j_call: TRBJ2-5
v_call: TRBV4-3
clone_size: -
d_call: TRBD1
cdr3_aa: CASSQVQGVGETQYF
cdr3_nt: TGCGCCAGCAGCCAAGTCCAGGGGGTGGGTGAGACCCAGTACTTC

j_call: TRBJ2-5
v_call: TRBV20-1
clone_size: -
d_call: -
cdr3_aa: CSVVPQGLTWETQYF
cdr3_nt: TGCAGTGTAGTCCCCCAGGGACTGACGTGGGAGACCCAGTACTTC

j_call: TRBJ2-7
v_call: TRBV18
clone_size: -
d_call: TRBD2
cdr3_aa: CASSVNGRGIPYEQYF
cdr3_nt: TGTGCCAGCTCCGTAAACGGGAGGGGGATACCCTACGAGCAGTACTTC

j_call: TRBJ2-3
v_call: TRBV10-2
clone_size: few
d_call: TRBD1
cdr3_aa: CASGTGPDTQYF
cdr3_nt: TGCGCCAGTGGGACAGGACCAGATACGCAGTATTTT

j_call: TRBJ2-1
v_call: TRBV7-2
clone_size: few
d_call: -
cdr3_aa: CASSPLTGIGGNEQFF
cdr3_nt: TGTGCCAGCAGCCCCTTGACCGGGATTGGAGGTAATGAGCAGTTCTTC

j_call: TRBJ2-7
v_call: TRBV28
clone_size: -
d_call: TRBD2
cdr3_aa: CASGLAEAYEQYF
cdr3_nt: TGTGCCAGCGGACTAGCGGAGGCCTACGAGCAGTACTTC

j_call: TRBJ2-7
v_call: TRBV12-3/TRBV12-4
clone_size: few
d_call: -
cdr3_aa: CASSFRGHEQYF
cdr3_nt: TGTGCCAGCAGTTTTCGGGGACACGAGCAGTACTTC

j_call: TRBJ1-2
v_call: TRBV5-1
clone_size: few
d_call: -
cdr3_aa: CASSLETGYVPGYTF
cdr3_nt: TGCGCCAGCAGCTTGGAAACAGGGTATGTCCCTGGCTACACCTTC

j_call: TRBJ1-6
v_call: TRBV4-1
clone_size: -
d_call: TRBD1
cdr3_aa: CASSQGPGQGNSPLHF
cdr3_nt: TGCGCCAGCAGCCAAGGGCCGGGACAGGGGAATTCACCCCTCCACTTT

j_call: TRBJ1-1
v_call: TRBV11-2
clone_size: few
d_call: -
cdr3_aa: CASSRSRNTEAFF
cdr3_nt: TGTGCCAGCAGCCGCTCTCGGAACACTGAAGCTTTCTTT

j_call: TRBJ2-1
v_call: TRBV6-1
clone_size: -
d_call: TRBD1
cdr3_aa: CASRLGGTGFYNEQFF
cdr3_nt: TGTGCCAGCAGACTCGGCGGGACAGGATTTTACAATGAGCAGTTCTTC

j_call: TRBJ2-7
v_call: TRBV5-1
clone_size: -
d_call: -
cdr3_aa: CASSWTISYEQYF
cdr3_nt: TGCGCCAGCAGCTGGACTATCTCCTACGAGCAGTACTTC

j_call: TRBJ1-5
v_call: TRBV5-5
clone_size: few
d_call: -
cdr3_aa: CASSLPGSNQPQHF
cdr3_nt: TGTGCCAGCAGCTTGCCCGGCAGCAATCAGCCCCAGCATTTT

j_call: TRBJ2-1
v_call: TRBV27
clone_size: -
d_call: -
cdr3_aa: CASSSGLRYNEQFF
cdr3_nt: TGTGCCAGCAGTTCGGGACTTCGATACAATGAGCAGTTCTTC